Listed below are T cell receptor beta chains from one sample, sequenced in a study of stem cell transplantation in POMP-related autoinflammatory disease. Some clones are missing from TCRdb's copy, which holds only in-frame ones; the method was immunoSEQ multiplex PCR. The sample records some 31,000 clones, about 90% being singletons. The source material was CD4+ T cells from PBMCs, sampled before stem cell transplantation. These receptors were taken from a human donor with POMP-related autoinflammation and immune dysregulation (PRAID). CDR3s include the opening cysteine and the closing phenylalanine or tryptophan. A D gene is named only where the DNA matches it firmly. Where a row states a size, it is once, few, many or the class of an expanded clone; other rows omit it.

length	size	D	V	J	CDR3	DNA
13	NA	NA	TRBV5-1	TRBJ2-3	CASSLGIGGSGYF	TGCGCCAGCAGCTTGGGGATTGGGGGTTCTGGGTATTTT
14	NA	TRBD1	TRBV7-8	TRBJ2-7	CASSLRQGNYEQYF	TGTGCCAGCAGCCTGAGACAGGGGAACTACGAGCAGTACTTC
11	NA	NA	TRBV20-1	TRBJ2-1	CSALLRYEQFF	TGCAGTGCGCTTCTTAGGTATGAGCAGTTCTTC
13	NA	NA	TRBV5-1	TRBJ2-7	CASQGLHSYEQYF	TGCGCCAGCCAGGGACTCCACTCCTACGAGCAGTACTTC
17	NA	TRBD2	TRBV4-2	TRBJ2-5	CASSQVWYGSGQETQYF	TGTGCCAGCAGCCAAGTTTGGTACGGTAGCGGGCAAGAGACCCAGTACTTC
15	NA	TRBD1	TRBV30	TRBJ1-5	CAWSVRRGPWQPQHF	TGTGCCTGGAGTGTTCGTAGGGGGCCGTGGCAGCCCCAGCATTTT
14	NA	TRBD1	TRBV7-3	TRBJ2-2	CASSRDRIDGELFF	TGTGCCAGCAGCCGGGACAGGATCGACGGGGAGCTGTTTTTT
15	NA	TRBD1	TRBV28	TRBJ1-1	CASSTPQGARVKAFF	TGTGCCAGCAGTACCCCCCAGGGGGCGCGGGTTAAAGCTTTCTTT
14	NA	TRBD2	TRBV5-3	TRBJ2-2	CARSAGRVSGELFF	TGTGCCAGAAGTGCCGGGAGGGTATCCGGGGAGCTGTTTTTT
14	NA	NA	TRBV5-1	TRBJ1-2	CASSSGDRMGGYTF	TGCGCCAGCAGCTCAGGAGACAGGATGGGGGGCTACACCTTC
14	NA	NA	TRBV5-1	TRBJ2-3	CASTLGTYTDTQYF	TGCGCCAGCACCCTCGGGACCTACACAGATACGCAGTATTTT
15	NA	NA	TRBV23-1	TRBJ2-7	CASPPLSTRSYEQYF	TGCGCCAGCCCACCACTATCTACTAGGAGTTACGAGCAGTACTTC
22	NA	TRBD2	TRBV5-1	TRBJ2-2	CASSLDPPDTSGGAANTGELFF	TGCGCCAGCAGCTTGGACCCCCCGGACACTAGCGGGGGGGCCGCGAACACCGGGGAGCTGTTTTTT
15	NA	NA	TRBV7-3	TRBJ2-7	CASSLRSQGPYEQYF	TGTGCCAGCAGCTTAAGATCACAGGGCCCGTACGAGCAGTACTTC
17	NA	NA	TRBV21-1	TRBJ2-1	CASSKDQATCSYNEQFF	TGTGCCAGCAGCAAAGATCAGGCCACCTGCTCCTACAATGAGCAGTTCTTC
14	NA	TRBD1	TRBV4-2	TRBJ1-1	CASSQEKTGPEAFF	TGTGCCAGCAGCCAAGAAAAGACAGGGCCTGAAGCTTTCTTT
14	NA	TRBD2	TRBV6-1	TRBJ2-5	CASRPTSGGKTQYF	TGTGCCAGCAGACCCACTAGCGGGGGAAAGACCCAGTACTTC
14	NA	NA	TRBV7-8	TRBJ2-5	CASSLLRVRETQYF	TGTGCCAGCAGCTTATTGCGCGTAAGGGAGACCCAGTACTTC
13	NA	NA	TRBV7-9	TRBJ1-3	CASSLRDQSAIYF	TGTGCCAGCAGCTTAAGGGATCAAAGCGCCATATATTTT
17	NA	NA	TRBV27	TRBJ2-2	CASTPLSPGTKHRELFF	TGTGCCAGCACCCCTTTGAGCCCCGGAACTAAGCATAGGGAGCTGTTTTTT
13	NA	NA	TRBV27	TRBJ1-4	CASSLQGGEKLFF	TGTGCCAGCAGTTTGCAGGGTGGTGAAAAACTGTTTTTT
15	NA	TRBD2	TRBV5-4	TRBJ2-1	CASSDTSGGDNEQFF	TGTGCCAGCAGCGACACTAGCGGGGGGGACAATGAGCAGTTCTTC
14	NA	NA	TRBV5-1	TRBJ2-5	CASSLRQRTETQYF	TGCGCCAGCAGTCTGAGACAGAGGACGGAGACCCAGTACTTC
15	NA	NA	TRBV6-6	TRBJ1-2	CASSYSGQGDYGYTF	TGTGCCAGCAGTTACTCAGGTCAGGGTGACTATGGCTACACCTTC
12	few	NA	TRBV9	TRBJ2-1	CASSVGRDRQFF	TGTGCCAGCAGCGTAGGGAGGGACAGACAGTTCTTC
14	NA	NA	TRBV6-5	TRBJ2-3	CASSQSRQSDTQYF	TGTGCCAGCAGTCAGTCCCGACAGTCAGATACGCAGTATTTT
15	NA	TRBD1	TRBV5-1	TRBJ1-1	CASSLETGSDTEAFF	TGCGCCAGCAGCTTGGAGACAGGGTCGGACACTGAAGCTTTCTTT
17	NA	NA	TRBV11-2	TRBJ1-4	CASSLGGQTATNEKLFF	TGTGCCAGCAGCTTAGGTGGACAGACAGCAACTAATGAAAAACTGTTTTTT
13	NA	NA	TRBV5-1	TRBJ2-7	CASSFQGHSEQYF	TGCGCCAGCAGCTTCCAAGGGCACAGCGAGCAGTACTTC
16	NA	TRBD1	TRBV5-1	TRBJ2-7	CASSLASGTVRYEQYF	TGCGCCAGCAGCTTAGCCTCCGGGACAGTAAGATACGAGCAGTACTTC
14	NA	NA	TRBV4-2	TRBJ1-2	CASSVRGQSYGYTF	TGTGCCAGCAGCGTCCGGGGGCAGAGCTATGGCTACACCTTC
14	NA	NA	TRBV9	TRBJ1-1	CASSPGGLNTEAFF	TGTGCCAGCAGCCCTGGCGGGTTGAACACTGAAGCTTTCTTT
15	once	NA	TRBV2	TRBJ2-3	CASSEARGGTDTQYF	TGTGCCAGCAGTGAAGCCAGGGGTGGAACAGATACGCAGTATTTT
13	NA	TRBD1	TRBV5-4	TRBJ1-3	CASSQTGINTIYF	TGTGCCAGCAGCCAGACAGGGATAAACACCATATATTTT
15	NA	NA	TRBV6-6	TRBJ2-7	CASSLTGGSSYEQYF	TGTGCCAGCAGCCTGACAGGTGGTAGCTCCTACGAGCAGTACTTC
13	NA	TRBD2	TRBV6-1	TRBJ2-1	CASRRLAADEQFF	TGTGCCAGCAGGCGACTAGCAGCTGATGAGCAGTTCTTC
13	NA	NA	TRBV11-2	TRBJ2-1	CASSSGTLSEQFF	TGTGCCAGCAGCTCCGGGACTTTAAGTGAGCAGTTCTTC
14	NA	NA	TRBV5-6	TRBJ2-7	CASSLGTVGSEQYF	TGTGCCAGCAGCTTAGGCACAGTAGGGAGCGAGCAGTACTTC
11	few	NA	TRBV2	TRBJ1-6	CASSETSQPHF	TGTGCCAGCAGTGAGACATCCCAACCCCACTTT
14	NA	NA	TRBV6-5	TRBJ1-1	CASSSQGSNTEAFF	TGTGCCAGCAGTTCCCAGGGCTCGAACACTGAAGCTTTCTTT
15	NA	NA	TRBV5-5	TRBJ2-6	CASSLRGSGANVLTF	TGTGCCAGCAGCTTGAGAGGGTCTGGGGCCAACGTCCTGACTTTC
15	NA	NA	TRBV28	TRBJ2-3	CASRPDGRGTDTQYF	TGTGCCAGCAGGCCCGACGGCCGCGGGACAGATACGCAGTATTTT
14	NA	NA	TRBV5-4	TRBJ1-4	CASSLQGGGEKLFF	TGTGCCAGCAGCTTACAGGGAGGTGGGGAAAAACTGTTTTTT
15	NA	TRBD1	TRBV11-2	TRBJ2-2	CASSLDRGLGGELFF	TGTGCCAGCAGCTTAGACAGGGGGCTTGGCGGGGAGCTGTTTTTT
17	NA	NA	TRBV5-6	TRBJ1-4	CASSLVPGASTNEKLFF	TGTGCCAGCAGCTTGGTTCCGGGTGCCTCAACTAATGAAAAACTGTTTTTT
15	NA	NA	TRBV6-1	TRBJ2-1	CASSLRTVTYNEQFF	TGTGCCAGCAGCCTTCGGACAGTGACCTACAATGAGCAGTTCTTC
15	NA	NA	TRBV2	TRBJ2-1	CASSEVWRESSLGFF	TGTGCCAGCAGTGAAGTATGGCGCGAATCCTCCCTGGGGTTCTTC
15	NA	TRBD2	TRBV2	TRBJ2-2	CASRATSGSTGELFF	TGTGCCAGCAGGGCCACTAGCGGGAGCACCGGGGAGCTGTTTTTT
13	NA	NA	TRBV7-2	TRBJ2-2	CASSYRPGGELFF	TGTGCCAGCAGCTACCGCCCGGGCGGGGAGCTGTTTTTT
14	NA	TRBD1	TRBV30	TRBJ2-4	CAWSRQGAGYIQYF	TGTGCCTGGAGTCGACAGGGGGCGGGGTACATTCAGTACTTC
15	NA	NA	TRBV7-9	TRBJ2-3	CASSFYGGMTDTQYF	TGTGCCAGCAGCTTCTACGGGGGTATGACAGATACGCAGTATTTT
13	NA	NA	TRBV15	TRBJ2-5	CATRIPGQETQYF	TGTGCCACCAGGATCCCGGGCCAAGAGACCCAGTACTTC
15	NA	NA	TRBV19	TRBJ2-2	CASSIRDPRTGELFF	TGTGCCAGTAGTATTCGAGACCCACGCACCGGGGAGCTGTTTTTT